The 25 T cell receptor beta chains in this list originate from one sample, sequenced in a study of post-analysis software for immune sequencing data. Findings and limits, study-wide: Elevated frequency relative to controls characterized roughly 5 TRBV segments in patients, TRBV5-6, TRBV5-1 and TRBV20-1 among them.

What these receptors recognize is not known. Prepared libraries of TCR beta cDNA carried unique molecular identifiers. TCRdb used MiXCR to reprocess the PCR reads, holding one entry per CDR3 protein. The repertoire includes hundreds of thousands of distinct CDR3 sequences, 40% to 55% of them detected once, and 12% sits in the top ten. The sample comprised blood. Every receptor here comes from a girl between 5 and 17 years old with multiple sclerosis.

V gene TRBV7-3 combines with J gene TRBJ1-2; D gene ambiguous. V gave up 5 bases and J gave up 6 bases, with 10 bases separating them. This CDR3 is 12 amino acids long. CDR1 is SGHTA and CDR2 is FQGTGA in the germline V gene. The CDR3 DNA reads TGTGCCAGCAGCCCGCCGGAAGATGGCTACACCTTC. As protein: CASSPPEDGYTF.

The chain employs TRBV5-1 and TRBJ2-7; perhaps D is TRBD1 or TRBD2 (5 bases each). Looked up from germline, CDR1 is SGHRS and CDR2 is YFSETQ. The CDR3 has 14 residues. V dropped 7 bases and J dropped 5 bases, with 19 bases sitting between them. The CDR3: CASGLRRDADEQYF. As DNA, the CDR3 is TGCGCCAGCGGGTTACGCAGGGACGCCGACGAGCAGTACTTC.

This clonotype was observed a few times. The chain recombines TRBV20-1 with TRBJ2-7; perhaps TRBD1 as D (6 bases). The V end was cut by 6 bases, the J end by 3 bases, with 15 bases between. CDR1 and CDR2 from the germline V gene are DFQATT and SNEGSKA (reference sequence). The CDR3 totals 13 residues. The chain's CDR3 is CSASDRFYYEQYF. The CDR3 DNA sequence: TGCAGTGCCAGCGACAGGTTCTACTACGAGCAGTACTTC.

The chain joins TRBV4-3 to TRBJ2-1, with 9 bases matching TRBD1. The germline V gene has CDR1 LGHNA and CDR2 YSLEER. CDR3 size: 15 residues. J gave up 4 bases and V 4 bases, and 5 bases lay outside the gene matches. This CDR3 reads CASSRGQGQYNEQFF. The CDR3 DNA reads TGCGCCAGCAGCCGGGGACAGGGCCAATACAATGAGCAGTTCTTC.

The genes are TRBV6-2 or TRBV6-3 and TRBJ2-1; weak D call: TRBD1 (6 bases). The germline V gene encodes CDR1 MNHEY and CDR2 SVGEGT. CDR3 length: 14 residues. Trimming took 7 bases from V and 4 from J, leaving 14 bases between them. CDR3 sequence reads: CASTAGTPYNEQFF. DNA of the CDR3: TGTGCCAGCACCGCCGGGACACCATACAATGAGCAGTTCTTC.

This clonotype has just one count. The chain joins TRBV11-2 to TRBJ1-2, with unresolved D. Trimming removed 1 base at V and 6 bases at J, with 18 bases between. This CDR3 has 16 amino acids. Germline values: CDR1 SGHAT, CDR2 FQNNGV. As DNA, the CDR3 is TGTGCCAGCAGCTTAGGGGATCCGGACGGCTTCCATGGCTACACCTTC. Its protein product is CASSLGDPDGFHGYTF.

This clonotype was detected a few times. V and J are TRBV6-7 and TRBJ2-4; 7 nucleotides agree with TRBD2. The end of the DNA is better explained by TRBJ2-7, so the J call may be wrong. TRBV6-7 is placed among ORFs of uncertain function. The CDR3 length is 11 residues. The CDR3 sequence: CASRRGDEQYF. The CDR3 DNA reads as TGTGCCTCCCGCCGGGGGGACGAGCAGTACTTC.

This clonotype turned up a few times. The gene calls are TRBV18 and TRBJ1-5; 7 bases are shared with TRBD1. The CDR3 contains 15 residues. The germline V gene encodes CDR1 KGHSH and CDR2 LQKENI. The trim removed 2 bases at V and 4 bases at J, leaving 5 bases unmatched. CDR3 loop: CASSPRQGENQPQHF. The CDR3, as DNA: TGTGCCAGCTCACCAAGACAGGGCGAGAATCAGCCCCAGCATTTT.

V is TRBV7-8 and J is TRBJ2-4, with 7 positions matching TRBD1. The CDR3 has 16 amino acids. Germline V lookup: CDR1 SGHVS, CDR2 FQNEAQ. V lost 5 bases and J lost 0; bases outside the gene matches: 7. The CDR3 reads CASSIQGYLAKNIQYF. The CDR3 DNA sequence: TGTGCCAGCAGCATACAGGGGTATTTAGCCAAAAACATTCAGTACTTC.

The count of this clonotype is one. The chain employs TRBV6-5 and TRBJ1-2; tentative D call: TRBD1 (5 bases). Trimming pared 4 bases from V and 8 bases from J, leaving 14 bases between. The CDR3 is made up of 13 amino acids. Germline assignment: CDR1 MNHEY and CDR2 SVGAGI. As DNA, the CDR3 is TGTGCCAGCAGTTTAGATGCAGGGTCCGGCTACACCTTC. Residues: CASSLDAGSGYTF.

V gene TRBV20-1 combines with J gene TRBJ2-1, with TRBD2 matching 8 bases. The J call may be wrong; the DNA end is better matched by TRBJ2-7. CDR3 length equals 14 residues. Germline CDR1 is DFQATT and CDR2 is SNEGSKA (reference sequence). In DNA form, the CDR3 reads TGCAGTGCTAGAGTTAGCGGGGCATACAATGAGCAGTACTTC. Protein: CSARVSGAYNEQYF.

This clonotype was seen once. The gene calls are TRBV7-2 and TRBJ2-5; D ambiguous. V lost 5 bases and J 1 base, leaving 11 bases between the germline ends. This CDR3 spans 14 amino acids. CDR1 SGHTA and CDR2 FQGNSA come from the germline V gene. The CDR3 region is CASSPLFLQETQYF. CDR3 nucleotide sequence: TGTGCCAGCAGCCCCTTGTTTCTCCAAGAGACCCAGTACTTC.

The gene calls are TRBV14 and TRBJ2-1, with 10 bases identical to TRBD2. The CDR3 is 15 amino acids. Germline V lookup: CDR1 SGHDN, CDR2 FVKESK. The V segment lost 6 bases and the J segment 5 bases; nucleotides outside the gene matches: 7. This CDR3 reads CASSLLAGFNNEQFF. For the CDR3, the DNA is TGTGCCAGCAGTCTACTAGCGGGATTTAACAATGAGCAGTTCTTC. The variable domain in full, with the rest retrieved from reference TRBV14 and TRBJ2-1, is EAGVTQFPSHSVIEKGQTVTLRCDPISGHDNLYWYRRVMGKEIKFLLHFVKESKQDESGMPNNRFLAERTGGTYSTLKVQPAELEDSGVYFCASSLLAGFNNEQFFGPGTRLTVL.

This clonotype was counted a few times. CDR3 region: CASRGTGGWETQYF. The DNA of the CDR3 is TGTGCCAGCAGGGGGACAGGGGGCTGGGAGACCCAGTACTTC. The J gene is TRBJ2-5, the V gene TRBV12-3 or TRBV12-4; TRBD1 aligns across 12 bases. The CDR3 covers 14 residues. The trim removed 6 bases at V and 5 bases at J, leaving 4 bases unmatched.

A few counts support this clonotype. The chain recombines TRBV27 with TRBJ2-1, with 12 bases identical to TRBD2. The germline CDR1 and CDR2 sequences are MNHEY and SMNVEV (reference sequence). The CDR3 runs 23 residues. The ends lost 5 bases at V and 0 bases at J; junction bases unmatched: 23. CDR3 nucleotides: TGTGCCAGCAGTCCCACCGGGACAGGGAAGACTAGCGGGAGAACCCCCTCCTACAATGAGCAGTTCTTC. Protein: CASSPTGTGKTSGRTPSYNEQFF.

The rearrangement joins TRBV15 to TRBJ1-2; no definite D call. CDR1 LNHNV and CDR2 YYDKDF come from the germline V gene (reference sequence). This CDR3 has 12 residues. V was cut by 2 bases and J by 8 bases, with 9 bases left in between. CDR3: CATSRYPRGYTF. The CDR3 nucleotides are TGTGCCACCAGCAGATACCCTAGGGGCTACACCTTC.

In its sample, this clonotype was seen a few times. The CDR3 loop is CASSSARAMNTEAFF. The DNA of the CDR3 is TGTGCCAGCTCCAGCGCCAGGGCCATGAACACTGAAGCTTTCTTT. V usage is TRBV6-6 and J usage is TRBJ1-1; tentative D call: TRBD1 (5 bases). Germline lookup yields CDR1 MNHNY and CDR2 SVGAGI (reference sequence). Trimming left V 8 bases short and J 0 bases short, with 16 bases between. This CDR3 comprises 15 residues.

The chain couples TRBV11-2 to TRBJ1-2, with 7 positions matching TRBD1. J gave up 4 bases and V 1 base, and 9 bases lay outside the gene matches. In germline, CDR1 is SGHAT, CDR2 FQNNGV. CDR3 size: 16 residues. The CDR3 coding sequence is TGTGCCAGCAGCTTAGCCTCGGACAGGCCCGCCTATGGCTACACCTTC. It codes for CASSLASDRPAYGYTF.

The chain recombines TRBV20-1 with TRBJ2-7, with 12 nucleotides matching TRBD2. The J segment lost 9 bases and the V segment lost 2 bases, leaving 11 bases of the junction unmatched. The CDR3 is 15 amino acids. Germline assignment: CDR1 DFQATT and CDR2 SNEGSKA (reference sequence). CDR3: CSARFRTSGTHGQYF. CDR3 bases: TGCAGTGCTAGATTCCGGACTAGCGGGACCCACGGGCAGTACTTC.

This clonotype has only a few counts. The chain joins TRBV11-1 to TRBJ2-1, with 7 bases matching TRBD2. CDR1 is SGHAT and CDR2 is FQDESV in the germline V gene (reference sequence). The CDR3 length is 16 residues. Unmatched junction bases numbered 8, after V lost 4 bases and J lost 2 bases. The CDR3 sequence is CASSSTSLAAYNEQFF. The CDR3 coding sequence is TGTGCCAGCAGCTCAACGTCCCTAGCGGCCTACAATGAGCAGTTCTTC.

The chain links TRBV20-1 to TRBJ2-4; a weak D match, TRBD1 (6 bases). The V gene lost 0 bases and the J gene lost 3 bases, with 21 bases spanning the gap. The CDR3 extends over 18 amino acids. Germline V gene data show CDR1 as DFQATT and CDR2 as SNEGSKA (reference sequence). In DNA, the CDR3 is TGCAGTGCTAGAGACTCACCTCAAACAGGGTTTCTCAAAAACATTCAGTACTTC. This gives the protein CSARDSPQTGFLKNIQYF.

The V and J genes are TRBV6-1 and TRBJ1-2, with a weak D call TRBD1 (5 bases). The CDR3 is 12 amino acids. Per the germline V gene, CDR1 is MNHNS and CDR2 is SASEGT. V was pared by 6 bases and J by 3 bases, with 8 bases between. CDR3 nucleotides: TGTGCCAGCAGGCAGGGAGACTATGGCTACACCTTC. This gives the protein CASRQGDYGYTF.

The chain combines TRBV25-1 with TRBJ2-5; TRBD2 might be the D (6 bases). The CDR3 is 15 residues long. Germline CDR1 and CDR2: MGHDK and SYGVNS. Trimming took 4 bases from V and 11 from J, leaving 23 bases between them. The CDR3 loop is CASSGQRAVGEEQYF. CDR3 DNA: TGTGCCAGCAGTGGACAGCGGGCGGTGGGGGAAGAGCAGTACTTC.

This clonotype was counted a few times. The rearrangement links TRBV25-1 to TRBJ2-5; D assignment may be TRBD1 or TRBD2 (5 bases each). The J call may not be correct, given that the DNA end is closer to TRBJ2-7. CDR3 size: 14 residues. Germline V lookup: CDR1 MGHDK, CDR2 SYGVNS. CDR3 in amino acids: CASSDWDGSYEQYF. In DNA form, the CDR3 reads TGTGCCAGCAGTGACTGGGACGGATCCTACGAGCAGTACTTC.

J is TRBJ2-3 and V is TRBV28; 14 bases fit TRBD2. The CDR3 contains 18 residues. Looked up from germline, CDR1 is MDHEN and CDR2 is SYDVKM. The junction had 10 bases not matched to a gene; V was cut back by 2 bases and J by 6 bases. The CDR3 coding sequence is TGTGCCAGCAGTTTAGGTGATGGGACTAGCGGGAGTCCGGATACGCAGTATTTT. Translating gives CASSLGDGTSGSPDTQYF.